This record concerns one T cell receptor (beta chain) sequence. Antigen: not known. The data are from a study of shared clonotypes between healthy human individuals. Overall study context: Aged between 18 and 49, the donors were a couple of women and a few men.

Findings and limits, study-wide: Generation of non-shared clonotypes was less probable than generation of clonotypes shared by all four donors.

When replicate PCRs were run on sorted subsets, they used approximately 210 ng DNA, tens of thousands of T cell genomes. Method: immunoSEQ multiplex PCR; TCRdb's copy keeps in-frame clones and lacks some. The sample records about 2,500,000 clones, over 85% being singletons. The CDR3 length is 12 residues. Trimming pared 5 bases from V and 5 bases from J, leaving 9 bases between. Germline V gene lookup returns CDR1 LNHDA and CDR2 SQIVND (reference sequence). The source is a young man in good health. The V and J genes are TRBV19 and TRBJ1-1, with D hard to call. The sample comprised naive CD4+ T cells sorted from blood. Described subset: CD45RA+ positively selected. The CDR3 protein is CASSPGSTEAFF. Here the CDR3 DNA reads TGTGCCAGTAGTCCGGGGTCTACTGAAGCTTTCTTT.